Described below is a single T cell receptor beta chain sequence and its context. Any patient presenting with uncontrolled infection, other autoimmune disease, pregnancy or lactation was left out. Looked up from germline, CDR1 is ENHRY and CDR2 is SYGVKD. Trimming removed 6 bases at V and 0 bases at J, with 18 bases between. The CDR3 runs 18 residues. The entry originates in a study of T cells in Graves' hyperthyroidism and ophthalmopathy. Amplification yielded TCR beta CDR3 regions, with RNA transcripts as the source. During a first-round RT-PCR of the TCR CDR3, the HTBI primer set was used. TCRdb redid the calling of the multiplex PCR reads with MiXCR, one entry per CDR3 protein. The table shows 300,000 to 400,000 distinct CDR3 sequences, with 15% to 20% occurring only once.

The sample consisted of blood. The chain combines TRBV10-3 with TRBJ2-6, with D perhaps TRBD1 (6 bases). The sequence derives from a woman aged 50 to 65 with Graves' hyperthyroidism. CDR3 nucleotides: TGTGCCATCAGCGCGGACAGATTGGGGGCCTCTGGGGCCAACGTCCTGACTTTC. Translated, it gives CAISADRLGASGANVLTF.